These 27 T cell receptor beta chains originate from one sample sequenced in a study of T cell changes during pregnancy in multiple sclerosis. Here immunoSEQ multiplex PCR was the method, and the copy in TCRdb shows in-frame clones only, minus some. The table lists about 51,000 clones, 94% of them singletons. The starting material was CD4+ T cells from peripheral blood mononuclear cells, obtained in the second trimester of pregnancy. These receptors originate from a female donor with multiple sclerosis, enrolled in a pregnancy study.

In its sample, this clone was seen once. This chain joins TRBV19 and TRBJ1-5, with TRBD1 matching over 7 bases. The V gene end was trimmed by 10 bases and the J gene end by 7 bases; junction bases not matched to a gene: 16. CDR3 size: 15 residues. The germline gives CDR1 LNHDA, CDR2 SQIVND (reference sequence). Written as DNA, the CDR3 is TGTGCCACCCGAACCCCGGGACAGTTTTTCCAGCCCCAGCATTTT. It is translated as CATRTPGQFFQPQHF.

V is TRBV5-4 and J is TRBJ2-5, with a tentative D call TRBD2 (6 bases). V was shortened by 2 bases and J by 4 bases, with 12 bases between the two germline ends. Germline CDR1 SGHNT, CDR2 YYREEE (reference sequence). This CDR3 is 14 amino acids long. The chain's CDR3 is CASSFGLRGETQYF. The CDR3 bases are TGTGCCAGCAGCTTCGGACTACGAGGAGAGACCCAGTACTTC.

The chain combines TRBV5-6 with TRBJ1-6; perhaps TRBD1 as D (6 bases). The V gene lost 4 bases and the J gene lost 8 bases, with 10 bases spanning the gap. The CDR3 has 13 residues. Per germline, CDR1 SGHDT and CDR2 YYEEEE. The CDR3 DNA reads TGTGCCAGCAGCGACAGGTGGGATTCACCCCTCCACTTT. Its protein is CASSDRWDSPLHF.

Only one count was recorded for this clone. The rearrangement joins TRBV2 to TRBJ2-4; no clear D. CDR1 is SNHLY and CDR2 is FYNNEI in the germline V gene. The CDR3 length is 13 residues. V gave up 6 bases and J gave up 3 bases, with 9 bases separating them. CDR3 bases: TGTGCCAGCAGAGAGGATGGCAAAAACATTCAGTACTTC. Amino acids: CASREDGKNIQYF.

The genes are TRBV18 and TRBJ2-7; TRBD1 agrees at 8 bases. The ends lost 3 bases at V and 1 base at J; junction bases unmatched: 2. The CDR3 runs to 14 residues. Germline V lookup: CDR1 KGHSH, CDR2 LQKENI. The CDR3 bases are TGTGCCAGCTCACCTACAGGGGGATCCTACGAGCAGTACTTC. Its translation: CASSPTGGSYEQYF.

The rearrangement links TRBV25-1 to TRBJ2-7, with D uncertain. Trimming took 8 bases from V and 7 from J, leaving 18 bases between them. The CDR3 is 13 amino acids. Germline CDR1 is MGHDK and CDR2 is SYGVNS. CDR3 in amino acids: CASHGLTTSEQYF. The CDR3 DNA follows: TGTGCCAGCCACGGTCTGACAACGTCAGAGCAGTACTTC.

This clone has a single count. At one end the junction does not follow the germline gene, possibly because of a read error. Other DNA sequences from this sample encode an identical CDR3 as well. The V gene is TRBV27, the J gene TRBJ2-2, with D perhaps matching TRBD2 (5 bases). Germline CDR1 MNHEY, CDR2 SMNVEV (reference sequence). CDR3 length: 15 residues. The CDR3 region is CASSLRGRNTGELFF. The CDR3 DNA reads TGTGCCAGCAGTTTACGGGGTCGGAACACCGGGGAGTTGTTTTTT.

The CDR3 coding sequence is TGTGCCAGCAGCAAAGCGCGAGGGGGACAGGGAATATTAAGCTCTGGAAACACCATATATTTT. This translates into CASSKARGGQGILSSGNTIYF. The rearrangement uses TRBV21-1 and TRBJ1-3; TRBD1 is taken as the D call from the table, unchecked against the DNA. TRBV21-1 is described as a pseudogene. There are 21 residues in the CDR3.

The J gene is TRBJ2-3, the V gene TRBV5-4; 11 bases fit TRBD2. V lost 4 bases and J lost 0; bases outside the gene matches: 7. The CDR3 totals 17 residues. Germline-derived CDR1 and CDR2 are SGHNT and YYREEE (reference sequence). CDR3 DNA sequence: TGTGCCAGCAGCCAGCGACTAGCGGGGCCTAGCACAGATACGCAGTATTTT. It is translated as CASSQRLAGPSTDTQYF.

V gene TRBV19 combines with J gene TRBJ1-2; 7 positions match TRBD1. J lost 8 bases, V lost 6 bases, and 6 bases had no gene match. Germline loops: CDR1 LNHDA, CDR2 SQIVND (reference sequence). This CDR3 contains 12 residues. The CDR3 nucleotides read TGTGCCAGTAGCATGGGACAGTGGGGCTACACCTTC. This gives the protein CASSMGQWGYTF.

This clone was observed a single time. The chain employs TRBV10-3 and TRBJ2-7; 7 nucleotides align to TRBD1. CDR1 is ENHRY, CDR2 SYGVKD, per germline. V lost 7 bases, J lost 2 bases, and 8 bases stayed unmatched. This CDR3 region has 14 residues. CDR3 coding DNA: TGTGCCATCACCCCCGGACAGGTCCCCTACGAGCAGTACTTC. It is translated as CAITPGQVPYEQYF.

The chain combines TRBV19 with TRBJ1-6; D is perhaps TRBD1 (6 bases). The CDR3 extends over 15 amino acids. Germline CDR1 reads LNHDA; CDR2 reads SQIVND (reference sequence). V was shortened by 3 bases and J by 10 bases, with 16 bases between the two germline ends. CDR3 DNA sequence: TGTGCCAGTAGTATCGCAGAGGACAGCCGATCACCCCTCCACTTT. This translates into CASSIAEDSRSPLHF.

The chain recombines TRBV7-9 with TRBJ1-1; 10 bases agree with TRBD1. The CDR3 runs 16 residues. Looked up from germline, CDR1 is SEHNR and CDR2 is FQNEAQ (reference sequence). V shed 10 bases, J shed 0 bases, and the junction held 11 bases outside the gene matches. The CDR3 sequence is CATKTGGTLMNTEAFF. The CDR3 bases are TGTGCCACCAAGACAGGGGGCACGTTAATGAACACTGAAGCTTTCTTT.

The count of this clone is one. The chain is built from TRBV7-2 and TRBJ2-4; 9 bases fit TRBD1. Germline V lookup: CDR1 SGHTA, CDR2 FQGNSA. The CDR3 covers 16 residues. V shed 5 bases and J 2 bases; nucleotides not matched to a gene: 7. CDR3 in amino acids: CASSLTGGSTKNIQYF. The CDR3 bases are TGTGCCAGCAGCCTAACAGGGGGCTCCACCAAAAACATTCAGTACTTC.

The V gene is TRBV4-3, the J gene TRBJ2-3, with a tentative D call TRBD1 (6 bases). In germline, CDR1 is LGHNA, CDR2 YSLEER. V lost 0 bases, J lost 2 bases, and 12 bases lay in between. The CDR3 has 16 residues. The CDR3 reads CASSQENRVVTDTQYF. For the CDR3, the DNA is TGCGCCAGCAGCCAAGAAAACAGGGTAGTCACAGATACGCAGTATTTT.

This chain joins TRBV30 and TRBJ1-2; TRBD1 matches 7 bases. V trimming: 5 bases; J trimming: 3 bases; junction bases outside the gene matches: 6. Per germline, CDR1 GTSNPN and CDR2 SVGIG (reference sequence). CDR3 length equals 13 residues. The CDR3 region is CAWSPGTDYGYTF. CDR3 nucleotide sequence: TGTGCCTGGTCCCCCGGGACAGACTATGGCTACACCTTC.

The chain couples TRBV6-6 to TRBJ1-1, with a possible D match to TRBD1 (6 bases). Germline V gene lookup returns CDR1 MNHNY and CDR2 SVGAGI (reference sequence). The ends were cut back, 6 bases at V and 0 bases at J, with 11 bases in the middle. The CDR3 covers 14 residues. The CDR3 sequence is CASSRTEMNTEAFF. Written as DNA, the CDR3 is TGTGCCAGCAGCAGGACAGAGATGAACACTGAAGCTTTCTTT.

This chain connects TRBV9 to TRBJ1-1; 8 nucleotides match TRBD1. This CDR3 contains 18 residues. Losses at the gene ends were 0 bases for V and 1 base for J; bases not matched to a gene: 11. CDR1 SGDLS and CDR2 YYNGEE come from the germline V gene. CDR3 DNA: TGTGCCAGCAGCGTAGCTTCTCCTGGGACAGGAGGGAACACTGAAGCTTTCTTT. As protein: CASSVASPGTGGNTEAFF. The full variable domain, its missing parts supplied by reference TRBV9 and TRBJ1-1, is DSGVTQTPKHLITATGQRVTLRCSPRSGDLSVYWYQQSLDQGLQFLIQYYNGEERAKGNILERFSAQQFPDLHSELNLSSLELGDSALYFCASSVASPGTGGNTEAFFGQGTRLTVV.

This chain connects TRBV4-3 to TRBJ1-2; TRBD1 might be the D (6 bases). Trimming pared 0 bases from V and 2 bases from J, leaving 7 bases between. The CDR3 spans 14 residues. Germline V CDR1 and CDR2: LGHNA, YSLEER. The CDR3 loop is CASSQEGANYGYTF. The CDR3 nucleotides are TGCGCCAGCAGCCAAGAGGGGGCCAACTATGGCTACACCTTC.

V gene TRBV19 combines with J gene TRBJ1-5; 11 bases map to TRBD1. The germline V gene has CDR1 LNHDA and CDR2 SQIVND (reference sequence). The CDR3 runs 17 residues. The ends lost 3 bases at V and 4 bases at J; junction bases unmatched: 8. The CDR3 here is CASSIWGGQGGNQPQHF. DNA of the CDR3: TGTGCCAGTAGTATTTGGGGGGGACAGGGGGGGAATCAGCCCCAGCATTTT.

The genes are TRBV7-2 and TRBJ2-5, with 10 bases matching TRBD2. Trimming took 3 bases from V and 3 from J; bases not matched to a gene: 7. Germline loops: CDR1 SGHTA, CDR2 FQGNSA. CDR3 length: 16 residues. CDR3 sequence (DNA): TGTGCCAGCAGCTTGGCCCGGACTAGCGGAGAAGAGACCCAGTACTTC. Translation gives CASSLARTSGEETQYF.

The CDR3 DNA is TGTGCCAGCAGCCAACAGGGCGAGCAGTACTTC. Its translation: CASSQQGEQYF. V is TRBV5-6 and J is TRBJ2-7, with D maybe TRBD1 (6 bases). From germline, CDR1 is SGHDT and CDR2 YYEEEE. V gave up 4 bases and J gave up 6 bases, with 8 bases separating them. CDR3 length: 11 amino acids.

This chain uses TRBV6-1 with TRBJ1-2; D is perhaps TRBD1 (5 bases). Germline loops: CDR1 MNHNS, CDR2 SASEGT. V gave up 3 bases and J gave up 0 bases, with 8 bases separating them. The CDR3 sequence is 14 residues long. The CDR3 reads CASSEGGTNYGYTF. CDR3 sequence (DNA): TGTGCCAGCAGTGAGGGGGGGACTAACTATGGCTACACCTTC.

The CDR3: CASRPQGLSNQPQHF. The CDR3 DNA reads TGTGCCAGCAGGCCTCAGGGGCTTAGCAATCAGCCCCAGCATTTT. The chain links TRBV6-6 to TRBJ1-5, with a tentative D call TRBD1 (6 bases). Germline assignment: CDR1 MNHNY and CDR2 SVGAGI (reference sequence). There are 15 residues in the CDR3. V shed 6 bases and J shed 0 bases, with 12 bases lying between them.

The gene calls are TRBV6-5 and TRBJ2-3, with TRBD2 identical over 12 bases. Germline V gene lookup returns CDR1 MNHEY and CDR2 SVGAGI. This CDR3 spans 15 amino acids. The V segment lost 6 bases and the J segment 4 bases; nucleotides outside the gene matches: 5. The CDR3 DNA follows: TGTGCCAGCAGCGCTAGCGGGGGGGCCTCAGATACGCAGTATTTT. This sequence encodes CASSASGGASDTQYF.

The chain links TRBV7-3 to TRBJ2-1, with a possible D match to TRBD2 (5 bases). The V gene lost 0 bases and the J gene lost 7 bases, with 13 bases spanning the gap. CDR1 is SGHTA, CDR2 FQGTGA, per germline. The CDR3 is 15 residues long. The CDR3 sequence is CASSLTEASFNEQFF. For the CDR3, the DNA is TGTGCCAGCAGCTTAACGGAGGCTAGCTTTAATGAGCAGTTCTTC.

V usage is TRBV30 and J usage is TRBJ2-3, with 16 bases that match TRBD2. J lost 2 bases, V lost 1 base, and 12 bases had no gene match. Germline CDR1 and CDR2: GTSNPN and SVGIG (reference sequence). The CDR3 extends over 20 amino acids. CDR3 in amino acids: CAWSGPGLAGGWINTDTQYF. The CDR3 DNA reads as TGTGCCTGGAGTGGGCCGGGACTAGCGGGGGGGTGGATAAACACAGATACGCAGTATTTT.